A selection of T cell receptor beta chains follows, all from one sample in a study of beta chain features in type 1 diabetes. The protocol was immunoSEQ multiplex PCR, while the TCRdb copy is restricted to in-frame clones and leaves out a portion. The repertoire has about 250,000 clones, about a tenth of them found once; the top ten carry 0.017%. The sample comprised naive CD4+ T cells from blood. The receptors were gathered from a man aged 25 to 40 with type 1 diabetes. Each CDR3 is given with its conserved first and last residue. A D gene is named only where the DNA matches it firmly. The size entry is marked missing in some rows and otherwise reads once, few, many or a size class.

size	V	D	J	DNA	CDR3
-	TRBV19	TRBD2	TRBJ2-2	TGTGCCAGTAGTATAGATCGAGCGGGAACCGGGGAGCTGTTTTTT	CASSIDRAGTGELFF
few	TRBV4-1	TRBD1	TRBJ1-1	TGCGCCAGCAGCCTCAGGACAGGATCCGGCACTGAAGCTTTCTTT	CASSLRTGSGTEAFF
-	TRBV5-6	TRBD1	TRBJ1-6	TGTGCCAGCAGCGAACGGACAGGCCCGGTGGATTCACCCCTCCACTTT	CASSERTGPVDSPLHF
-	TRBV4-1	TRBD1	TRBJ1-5	TGCGCCAGCAGCCAGTCGGACAGGGTGTATCAGCCCCAGCATTTT	CASSQSDRVYQPQHF
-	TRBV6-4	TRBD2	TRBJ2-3	TGTGCCAGCAGGAGGACTAGGTTTACAGATACGCAGTATTTT	CASRRTRFTDTQYF
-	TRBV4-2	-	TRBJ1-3	TGTGCCAGCAGCCCGGGTCTTCTCTCTGGAAACACCATATATTTT	CASSPGLLSGNTIYF
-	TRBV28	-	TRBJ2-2	TGTGCCAGCAGCTCAAGGAGAACCGGGGAGCTGTTTTTT	CASSSRRTGELFF
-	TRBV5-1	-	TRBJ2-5	TGCGCCAGCAGCTTGTTTGACCGGGACCAAGAGACCCAGTACTTC	CASSLFDRDQETQYF
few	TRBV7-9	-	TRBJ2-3	TGTGCCAGCAGCTTAGTTACAGGCGCAACAGATACGCAGTATTTT	CASSLVTGATDTQYF
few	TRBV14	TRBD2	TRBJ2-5	TGTGCCAGCAGCCAAGATGGGCGGGGGTCGGAACGGTACTTC	CASSQDGRGSERYF
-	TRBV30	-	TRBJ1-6	TGTGCCTGGATGAGGGAAAATAATTCACCCCTCCACTTT	CAWMRENNSPLHF
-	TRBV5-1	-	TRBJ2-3	TGCGCCAGCAGCTTGGGAGAAGGCACAGATACGCAGTATTTT	CASSLGEGTDTQYF
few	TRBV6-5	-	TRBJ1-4	TGTGCCAGCAGTTACACGACGAGGGAAAAACTGTTTTTT	CASSYTTREKLFF
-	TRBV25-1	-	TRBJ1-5	TGTGCCAGCAGTGAATACGGTTTGGGGGGTCAGCCCCAGCATTTT	CASSEYGLGGQPQHF
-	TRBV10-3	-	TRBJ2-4	TGTGCCATCAGTGAGCCTAGAGGGACTGTAGCCAAAAACATTCAGTACTTC	CAISEPRGTVAKNIQYF
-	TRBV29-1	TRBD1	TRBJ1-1	TGCAGCGTGGGTGGGACAGGGCACACTGAAGCTTTCTTT	CSVGGTGHTEAFF
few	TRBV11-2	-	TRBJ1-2	TGTGCCAGCAGCTCCCCCCGCAGGGTGTATGGCTACACCTTC	CASSSPRRVYGYTF
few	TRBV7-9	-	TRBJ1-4	TGTGCCAGCAGCTTAGGGGCAGCCCATGAAAAACTGTTTTTT	CASSLGAAHEKLFF
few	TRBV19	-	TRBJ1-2	TGTGCCAGTAGTAGCGCTGATGGCTACACCTTC	CASSSADGYTF
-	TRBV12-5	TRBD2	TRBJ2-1	TGTGCTAGTGGTTTAGCGGGGGACTACAATGAGCAGTTCTTC	CASGLAGDYNEQFF
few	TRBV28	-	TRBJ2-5	TGTGCCAGCAGTTTATGGGGAGGGGGGTCGGGTGAGACCCAGTACTTC	CASSLWGGGSGETQYF
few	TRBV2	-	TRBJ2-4	TGTGCCAGCAGTGACCTAAACATTCAGTACTTC	CASSDLNIQYF
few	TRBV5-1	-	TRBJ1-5	TGCGCCAGCAGCGAGTTTGGCGGTAGCAATCAGCCCCAGCATTTT	CASSEFGGSNQPQHF
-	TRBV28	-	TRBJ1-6	TGTGCCAGCAGTCAGTCAAATTCACCCCTCCACTTT	CASSQSNSPLHF
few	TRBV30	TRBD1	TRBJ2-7	TGTGCCTGGAGCGGGGACAGGGTAAACGAGCAGTACTTC	CAWSGDRVNEQYF
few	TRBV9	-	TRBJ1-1	TGTGCCAGCAGCAGACAGGTGAACACTGAAGCTTTCTTT	CASSRQVNTEAFF
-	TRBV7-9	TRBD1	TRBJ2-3	TGTGCCAGCAGCTTAGGTTCGGGACAGGGGGCAGCAGATACGCAGTATTTT	CASSLGSGQGAADTQYF
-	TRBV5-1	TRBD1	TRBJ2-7	TGCGCCAGCAGCTTGGGACAGGGCCCCTACGAGCAGTACTTC	CASSLGQGPYEQYF
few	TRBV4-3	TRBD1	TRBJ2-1	TGCGCCAGCAGCCCCATCGGGACAGCTTCCTACAATGAGCAGTTCTTC	CASSPIGTASYNEQFF
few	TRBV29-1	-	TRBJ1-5	TGCAGCGTTGGGTGGGGCGAACAGCCCCAGCATTTT	CSVGWGEQPQHF
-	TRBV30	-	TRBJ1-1	TGTGCCACGGGAGTGTCGACCGTAGCTTTCTTT	CATGVSTVAFF
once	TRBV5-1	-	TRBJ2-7	TGCGCCAGCAGCGGCGGGACTGGCTACGAGCAGTACTTC	CASSGGTGYEQYF
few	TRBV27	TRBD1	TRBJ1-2	TGTGCCAGCGGTGACAGGGCTCTCTCGGGCTATGGCTACACCTTC	CASGDRALSGYGYTF
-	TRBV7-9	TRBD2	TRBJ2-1	TGTGCCAGCAGCTTAGGGTGGCCTAGCGGAAGCTCCTACAATGAGCAGTTCTTC	CASSLGWPSGSSYNEQFF
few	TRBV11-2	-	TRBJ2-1	TGTGCCAGCAGCTTAGGACTTATCTCCTACAATGAGCAGTTCTTC	CASSLGLISYNEQFF
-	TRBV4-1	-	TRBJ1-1	TGCGCCAGCAGCCCCCCGGGGGTGAACACTGAAGCTTTCTTT	CASSPPGVNTEAFF
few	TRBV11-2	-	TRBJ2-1	TGTGCCAGCAGCGACCCAGGTAATGAGCAGTTCTTC	CASSDPGNEQFF
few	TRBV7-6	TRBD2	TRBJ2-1	TGTGCCAGCAGCTTGGGGACTATCTCCTACAATGAGCAGTTCTTC	CASSLGTISYNEQFF
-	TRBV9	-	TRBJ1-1	TGTGCCAGCAGCGTAGGGGTAGGGCGGGATGAAGCTTTCTTT	CASSVGVGRDEAFF
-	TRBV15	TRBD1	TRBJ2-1	TGTGCCACCAGCAGAGGAGGACAGGGCAATGAGCAGTTCTTC	CATSRGGQGNEQFF
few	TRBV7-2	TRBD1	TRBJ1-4	TGTGCCAGCAGCACGTCCGGGACAGGGGCAGAAAAACTGTTTTTT	CASSTSGTGAEKLFF
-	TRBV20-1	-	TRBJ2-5	TGCAGTGCTCTGGCGGGGGAGACCCAGTACTTC	CSALAGETQYF
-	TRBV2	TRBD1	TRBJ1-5	TGTGCCAGCAGCGACAGGGCCCAGCCCCAGCATTTT	CASSDRAQPQHF
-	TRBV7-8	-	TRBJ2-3	TGTGCCAGCAGCTTACAGGGTTACGATACGCAGTATTTT	CASSLQGYDTQYF
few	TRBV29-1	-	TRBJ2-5	TGCAGCGTTACTACAGAGACCCAGTACTTC	CSVTTETQYF